This T cell receptor (beta chain) was profiled in a study of shared T cell receptors in the human thymus. Trimming left V 3 bases short and J 9 bases short, with 16 bases between. This CDR3 region has 15 residues. TCRdb's table, derived via immunoSEQ multiplex PCR, lists solely in-frame clones and lacks some. The table lists hundreds of thousands of clones, about 87% of them singletons. This sample was shared with a second study, whose subject was human thymus T cells.

V usage is TRBV5-3 and J usage is TRBJ2-6, with D possibly matching TRBD1 (6 bases). TRBV5-3 is an ORF, and what it does is uncertain. The receptor comes from a boy under two years old with a congenital heart defect. The sequenced material came from thymocytes. CDR3 sequence (DNA): TGTGCCAGAAGCTGTCAACGGACAGTACACAACGTCCTGACTTTC. It encodes CARSCQRTVHNVLTF.